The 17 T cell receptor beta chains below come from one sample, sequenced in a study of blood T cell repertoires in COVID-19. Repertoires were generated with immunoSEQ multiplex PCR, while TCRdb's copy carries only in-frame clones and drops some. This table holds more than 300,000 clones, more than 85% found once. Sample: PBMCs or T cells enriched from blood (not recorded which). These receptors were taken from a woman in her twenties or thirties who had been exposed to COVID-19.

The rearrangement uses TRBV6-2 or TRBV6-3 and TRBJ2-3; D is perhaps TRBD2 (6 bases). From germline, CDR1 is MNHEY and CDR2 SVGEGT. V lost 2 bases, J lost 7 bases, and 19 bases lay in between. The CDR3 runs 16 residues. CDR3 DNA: TGTGCCAGCAGTTACAGGGCGGGGCTCCCGGTGAATACGCAGTATTTT. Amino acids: CASSYRAGLPVNTQYF.

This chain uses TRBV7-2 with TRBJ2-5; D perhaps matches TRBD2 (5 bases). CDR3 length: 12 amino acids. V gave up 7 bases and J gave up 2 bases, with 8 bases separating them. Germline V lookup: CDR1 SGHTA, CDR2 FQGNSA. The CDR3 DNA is TGTGCCAGCACCCGAGGGCAAGAGACCCAGTACTTC. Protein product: CASTRGQETQYF.

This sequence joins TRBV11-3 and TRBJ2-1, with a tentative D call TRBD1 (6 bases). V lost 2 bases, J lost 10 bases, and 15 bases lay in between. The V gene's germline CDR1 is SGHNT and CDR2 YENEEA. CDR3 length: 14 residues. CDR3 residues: CASSLTGTLGEQFF. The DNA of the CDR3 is TGTGCCAGCAGCTTAACAGGGACCTTAGGGGAGCAGTTCTTC.

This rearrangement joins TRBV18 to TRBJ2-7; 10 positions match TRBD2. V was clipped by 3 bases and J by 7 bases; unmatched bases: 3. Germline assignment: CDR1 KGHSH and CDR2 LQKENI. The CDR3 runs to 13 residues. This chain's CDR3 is CASSPGLALEQYF. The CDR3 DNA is TGTGCCAGCTCACCGGGACTAGCGTTGGAGCAGTACTTC.

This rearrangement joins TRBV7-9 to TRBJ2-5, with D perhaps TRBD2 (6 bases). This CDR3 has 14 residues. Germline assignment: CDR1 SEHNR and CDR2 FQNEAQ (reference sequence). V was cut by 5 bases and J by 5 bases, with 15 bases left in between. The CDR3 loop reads CASSPRGGDETQYF. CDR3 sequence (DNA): TGTGCCAGCAGCCCTCGGGGCGGGGATGAGACCCAGTACTTC. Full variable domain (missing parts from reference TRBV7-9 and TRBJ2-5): DTGVSQNPRHKITKRGQNVTFRCDPISEHNRLYWYRQTLGQGPEFLTYFQNEAQLEKSRLLSDRFSAERPKGSFSTLEIQRTEQGDSAMYLCASSPRGGDETQYFGPGTRLLVL.

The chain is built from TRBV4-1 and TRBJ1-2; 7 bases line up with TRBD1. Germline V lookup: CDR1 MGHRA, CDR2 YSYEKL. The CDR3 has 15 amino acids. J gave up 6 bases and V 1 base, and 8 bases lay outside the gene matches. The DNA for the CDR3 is TGCGCCAGCAGCCAAGGGGGACAGAGAGGGGATGGCTACACCTTC. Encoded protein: CASSQGGQRGDGYTF.

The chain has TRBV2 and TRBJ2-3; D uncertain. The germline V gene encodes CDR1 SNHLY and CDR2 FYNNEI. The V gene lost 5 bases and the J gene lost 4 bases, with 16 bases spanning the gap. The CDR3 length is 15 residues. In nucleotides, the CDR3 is TGTGCCAGCAGTCCCTCCCCTAGAAACGCAGATACGCAGTATTTT. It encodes CASSPSPRNADTQYF.

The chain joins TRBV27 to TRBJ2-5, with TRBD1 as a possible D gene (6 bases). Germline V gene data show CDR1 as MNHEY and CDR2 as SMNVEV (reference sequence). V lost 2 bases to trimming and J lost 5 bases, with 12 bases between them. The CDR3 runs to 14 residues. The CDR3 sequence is CASSLLGAGETQYF. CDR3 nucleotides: TGTGCCAGCAGTTTACTGGGGGCCGGTGAGACCCAGTACTTC.

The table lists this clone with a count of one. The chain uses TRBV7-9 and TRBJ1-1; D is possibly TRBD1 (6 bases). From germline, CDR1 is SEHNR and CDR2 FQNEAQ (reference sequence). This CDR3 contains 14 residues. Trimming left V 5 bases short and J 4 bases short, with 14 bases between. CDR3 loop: CASSQQGGFTEAFF. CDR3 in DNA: TGTGCCAGCAGCCAACAGGGAGGGTTCACTGAAGCTTTCTTT.

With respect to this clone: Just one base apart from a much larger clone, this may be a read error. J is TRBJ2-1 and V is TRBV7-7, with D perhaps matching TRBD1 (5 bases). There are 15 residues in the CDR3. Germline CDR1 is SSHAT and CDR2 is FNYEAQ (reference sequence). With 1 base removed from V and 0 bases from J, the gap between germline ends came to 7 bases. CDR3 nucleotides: TGTGCCAGCAGCTTAGGGACAAGCTCCTACAATGAGCAGTTCTTC. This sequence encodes CASSLGTSSYNEQFF.

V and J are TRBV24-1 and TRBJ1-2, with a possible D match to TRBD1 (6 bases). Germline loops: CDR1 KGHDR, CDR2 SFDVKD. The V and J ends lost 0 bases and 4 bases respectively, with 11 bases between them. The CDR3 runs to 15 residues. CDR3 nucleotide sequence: TGTGCCACCAGTGATTTGAGCGGGGGCGTCTATGGCTACACCTTC. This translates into CATSDLSGGVYGYTF.

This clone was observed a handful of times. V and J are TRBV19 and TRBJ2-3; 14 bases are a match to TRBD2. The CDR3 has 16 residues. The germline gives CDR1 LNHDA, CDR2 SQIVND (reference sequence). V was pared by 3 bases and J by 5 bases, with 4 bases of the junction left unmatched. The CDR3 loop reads CASSIPGLAGGDTQYF. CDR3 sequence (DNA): TGTGCCAGTAGTATCCCCGGACTAGCGGGGGGAGATACGCAGTATTTT.

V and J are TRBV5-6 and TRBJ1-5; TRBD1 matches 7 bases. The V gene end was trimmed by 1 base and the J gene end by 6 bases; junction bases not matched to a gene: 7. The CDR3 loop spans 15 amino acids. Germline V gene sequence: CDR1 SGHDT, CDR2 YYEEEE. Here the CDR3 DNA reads TGTGCCAGCAGCTTGTCAGGGGGAAGGCGTCAGCCCCAGCATTTT. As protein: CASSLSGGRRQPQHF.

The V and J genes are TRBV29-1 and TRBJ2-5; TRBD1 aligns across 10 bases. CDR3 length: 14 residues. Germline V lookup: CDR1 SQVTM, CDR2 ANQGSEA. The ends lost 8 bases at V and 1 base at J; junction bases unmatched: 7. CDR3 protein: CSTRDRGGQETQYF. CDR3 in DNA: TGCAGCACGCGGGACAGGGGAGGCCAAGAGACCCAGTACTTC.

CDR3 sequence (DNA): TGTGCCAGCAGCCAAAAATACGGGGTCTACAATGAGCAGTTCTTC. Translating it yields CASSQKYGVYNEQFF. The rearrangement joins TRBV7-2 to TRBJ2-1, with a tentative D call TRBD2 (5 bases). The V gene lost 5 bases and the J gene lost 3 bases, with 14 bases spanning the gap. This CDR3 has 15 residues. Germline values: CDR1 SGHTA, CDR2 FQGNSA.

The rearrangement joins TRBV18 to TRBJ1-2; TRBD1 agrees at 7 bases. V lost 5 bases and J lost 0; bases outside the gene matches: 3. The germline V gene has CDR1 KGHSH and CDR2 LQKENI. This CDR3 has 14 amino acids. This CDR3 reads CASSRGQTNYGYTF. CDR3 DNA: TGTGCCAGCTCAAGGGGGCAAACTAACTATGGCTACACCTTC. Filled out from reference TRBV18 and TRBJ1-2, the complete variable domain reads NAGVMQNPRHLVRRRGQEARLRCSPMKGHSHVYWYRQLPEEGLKFMVYLQKENIIDESGMPKERFSAEFPKEGPSILRIQQVVRGDSAAYFCASSRGQTNYGYTFGSGTRLTVV.

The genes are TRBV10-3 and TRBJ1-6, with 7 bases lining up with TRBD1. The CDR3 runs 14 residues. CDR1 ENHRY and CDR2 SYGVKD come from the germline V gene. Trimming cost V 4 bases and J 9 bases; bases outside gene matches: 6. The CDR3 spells CAISVDRDGSPLHF. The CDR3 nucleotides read TGTGCCATCAGTGTTGACAGGGATGGTTCACCCCTCCACTTT.